This TCR beta chain was captured in a study of cytomegalovirus exposure and HLA in healthy donors. This CDR3 has 18 amino acids. The V end was cut by 4 bases, the J end by 5 bases, with 22 bases between. Germline assignment: CDR1 SGDLS and CDR2 YYNGEE. In this sample, this clone turned up a few times. Generated by immunoSEQ multiplex PCR, the TCRdb table keeps only in-frame clones and is missing some. Of 150,000 to 200,000 clones listed, 85% were seen once; the top ten hold about 2.3%. The sequenced sample consisted of PBMCs. This sequence originates from a man aged 25-40 years in good health and CMV-seropositive. V is TRBV9 and J is TRBJ1-6, with a possible D match to TRBD1 (6 bases). The CDR3, as DNA: TGTGCCAGCAGCAGCACACCGGGGGGGGGCTACGATAATTCACCCCTCCACTTT. It translates to CASSSTPGGGYDNSPLHF.